Below are 21 T cell receptor beta chains sequenced from a single sample in a study of OX40 agonist ivuxolimab in advanced cancers. Profiling relied on immunoSEQ multiplex PCR, and the TCRdb table lists in-frame clones only, not all of them. The sample consists of some 64,000 clones, 88% of them appearing once. The specimen comprised CD4+ or CD8+ T cells sorted from blood, sampled in a trial of the OX40 agonist ivuxolimab. These receptors came from an adult with an advanced solid tumor such as melanoma, head and neck, liver or kidney cancer.

The chain is built from TRBV2 and TRBJ1-1; 9 positions agree with TRBD1. This CDR3 has 12 residues. With V trimmed by 5 bases and J by 8 bases, 3 bases remained unmatched. The V gene's germline CDR1 is SNHLY and CDR2 FYNNEI. Written as DNA, the CDR3 is TGTGCCAGCAGTACCGGGACAGGGGAAGCTTTCTTT. Its protein product is CASSTGTGEAFF.

The chain recombines TRBV15 with TRBJ1-1; D not resolved. CDR1 and CDR2 (germline): LNHNV, YYDKDF (reference sequence). This CDR3 has 14 residues. The ends were cut back, 0 bases at V and 5 bases at J, with 10 bases in the middle. The CDR3 is CATSRDRMRTEAFF. CDR3 DNA: TGTGCCACCAGCAGAGATAGGATGCGGACTGAAGCTTTCTTT.

The chain combines TRBV27 with TRBJ2-1, with TRBD2 identical over 10 bases. The junction had 10 bases not matched to a gene; V was cut back by 5 bases and J by 9 bases. CDR1 is MNHEY and CDR2 is SMNVEV in the germline V gene (reference sequence). The CDR3 totals 15 residues. The CDR3 loop is CASSQRLAGEGEQFF. Written as DNA, the CDR3 is TGTGCCAGCAGTCAGAGGCTAGCGGGAGAGGGTGAGCAGTTCTTC.

The V call is TRBV5-1, the J call TRBJ2-1; 11 bases are shared with TRBD2. This CDR3 comprises 15 residues. The V and J ends lost 3 bases and 7 bases, in that order; junction bases with no gene match: 6. Germline CDR1 reads SGHRS; CDR2 reads YFSETQ. The CDR3 nucleotides read TGCGCCAGCAGCTCGGTAGCGGGAGGGCCTAATGAGCAGTTCTTC. As protein: CASSSVAGGPNEQFF.

The rearrangement joins TRBV6-4 to TRBJ1-4; D uncertain. This CDR3 has 16 amino acids. The germline V gene has CDR1 MRHNA and CDR2 SNTAGT. Trimming removed 0 bases at V and 1 base at J, with 9 bases between. CDR3 in amino acids: CASSDSARETNEKLFF. In DNA, the CDR3 is TGTGCCAGCAGTGACTCGGCCCGAGAAACTAATGAAAAACTGTTTTTT.

In DNA, the CDR3 is TGTGCCAGCAGCTTGGGGGCCGGGACAGGGCATTCGGAGACCCAGTACTTC. Translated: CASSLGAGTGHSETQYF. The chain couples TRBV5-6 to TRBJ2-5, with 9 bases aligning to TRBD1. The CDR3 runs to 17 residues. V lost 0 bases to trimming and J lost 5 bases; unmatched junction nucleotides: 11. Germline loops: CDR1 SGHDT, CDR2 YYEEEE.

V is TRBV2 and J is TRBJ2-3; 7 nucleotides agree with TRBD2. This CDR3 is built from 15 residues. The V gene's germline CDR1 is SNHLY and CDR2 FYNNEI. J lost 4 bases, V lost 3 bases, and 7 bases had no gene match. CDR3 loop: CASSDFGEGSDTQYF. Here the CDR3 DNA reads TGTGCCAGCAGTGACTTTGGGGAGGGGTCAGATACGCAGTATTTT.

This clone was found a few times. The V gene is TRBV2, the J gene TRBJ1-1; D unclear. Trimming removed 6 bases at V and 2 bases at J, with 10 bases between. CDR3 size: 13 residues. Germline CDR1 and CDR2: SNHLY and FYNNEI. CDR3 region: CASSGHGNTEAFF. Here the CDR3 DNA reads TGTGCCAGCAGCGGGCATGGAAACACTGAAGCTTTCTTT. The full variable domain, its missing parts supplied by reference TRBV2 and TRBJ1-1, is EPEVTQTPSHQVTQMGQEVILRCVPISNHLYFYWYRQILGQKVEFLVSFYNNEISEKSEIFDDQFSVERPDGSNFTLKIRSTKLEDSAMYFCASSGHGNTEAFFGQGTRLTVV.

This clone has just one count. The chain employs TRBV28 and TRBJ1-1; D remains unclear. V gave up 8 bases and J gave up 0 bases, with 10 bases separating them. The CDR3 is 13 residues long. CDR1 is MDHEN and CDR2 is SYDVKM in the germline V gene. The CDR3 loop is CASPHPLNTEAFF. The CDR3 DNA sequence: TGTGCCAGCCCGCATCCCTTGAACACTGAAGCTTTCTTT.

J is TRBJ2-1 and V is TRBV6-4; D gene unclear. V was trimmed by 4 bases and J by 1 base, leaving 20 bases between them. CDR3 length: 18 residues. Germline CDR1 is MRHNA and CDR2 is SNTAGT. CDR3 nucleotide sequence: TGTGCCAGCAGTGTTACCTACGGCGGAGTCGGGTCCTACAATGAGCAGTTCTTC. Protein: CASSVTYGGVGSYNEQFF.

The chain employs TRBV6-6 and TRBJ2-1; a weak D match, TRBD1 (5 bases). Germline CDR1 MNHNY, CDR2 SVGAGI (reference sequence). Trimming pared 0 bases from V and 8 bases from J, leaving 17 bases between. The CDR3 runs to 16 residues. CDR3 in amino acids: CASSYSGQGLGDEQFF. DNA for the CDR3: TGTGCCAGCAGTTACTCTGGACAAGGCCTAGGGGATGAGCAGTTCTTC.

In this sample, this clone turned up once. V is TRBV28 and J is TRBJ2-4; D not resolved. Trimming stripped 6 bases from V and 13 bases from J, with 13 bases between. CDR3 length: 11 residues. Germline-derived CDR1 and CDR2 are MDHEN and SYDVKM. CDR3 sequence: CASSLERRQYF. The DNA of the CDR3 is TGTGCCAGCAGCTTAGAGAGGCGACAGTACTTC.

This rearrangement joins TRBV15 to TRBJ2-1; TRBD2 matches at 7 bases. Germline CDR1 and CDR2: LNHNV and YYDKDF (reference sequence). V was pared by 1 base and J by 0 bases, with 3 bases of the junction left unmatched. The CDR3 is made up of 16 amino acids. The CDR3 loop reads CATSRVRTSSYNEQFF. DNA of the CDR3: TGTGCCACCAGCAGAGTTAGGACTAGCTCCTACAATGAGCAGTTCTTC. The whole variable domain, remainder taken from reference TRBV15 and TRBJ2-1, is DAMVIQNPRYQVTQFGKPVTLSCSQTLNHNVMYWYQQKSSQAPKLLFHYYDKDFNNEADTPDNFQSRRPNTSFCFLDIRSPGLGDTAMYLCATSRVRTSSYNEQFFGPGTRLTVL.

J is TRBJ2-5 and V is TRBV7-6; D is unresolved. CDR3 length: 15 amino acids. Germline lookup yields CDR1 SGHVS and CDR2 FNYEAQ. The V and J ends lost 5 bases and 5 bases respectively, with 18 bases between them. CDR3 nucleotide sequence: TGTGCCAGCAGCCCCCGTAATAGCTTAGTGGAGACCCAGTACTTC. Residues: CASSPRNSLVETQYF.

This rearrangement joins TRBV19 to TRBJ1-4, with a possible D match to TRBD1 (5 bases). V lost 3 bases to trimming and J lost 14 bases, with 25 bases between them. The V gene's germline CDR1 is LNHDA and CDR2 SQIVND (reference sequence). This CDR3 is built from 16 residues. The CDR3 protein is CASSIVTGDGRSKLFF. The CDR3 DNA sequence: TGTGCCAGTAGTATCGTGACCGGGGACGGAAGATCCAAGCTGTTTTTT.

This sequence joins TRBV30 and TRBJ1-4; maybe TRBD1 (5 bases). Germline loops: CDR1 GTSNPN, CDR2 SVGIG (reference sequence). Trimming shortened V by 2 bases and J by 10 bases, and 23 bases separated the two germline ends. This CDR3 is 16 amino acids long. As DNA, the CDR3 is TGTGCCTGGAGTATATCAATTGGGGGGAGTGTGGGAAAACTGTTTTTT. The encoded protein is CAWSISIGGSVGKLFF.

The chain employs TRBV7-8 and TRBJ1-5, with a tentative D call TRBD1 (5 bases). The germline gives CDR1 SGHVS, CDR2 FQNEAQ. Trimming pared 5 bases from V and 7 bases from J, leaving 12 bases between. The CDR3 length is 13 residues. The CDR3 bases are TGTGCCAGCAGCAGAAGGGGCGGGCAGCCCCAGCATTTT. Encoded protein: CASSRRGGQPQHF.

This chain joins TRBV19 and TRBJ2-1; 16 bases fit TRBD2. Germline-derived CDR1 and CDR2 are LNHDA and SQIVND (reference sequence). The CDR3 spans 18 residues. After removal of 8 bases from V and 2 bases from J, the junction contained 9 bases not matched to a gene. CDR3 protein: CASSPGLAGGPTYNEQFF. CDR3 coding DNA: TGTGCCAGTTCTCCGGGACTAGCGGGAGGGCCGACCTACAATGAGCAGTTCTTC.

The CDR3 reads CSAEPLREQYF. The DNA for the CDR3 is TGCAGTGCTGAACCCCTCCGCGAGCAGTACTTC. The rearrangement uses TRBV20-1 and TRBJ2-7; no firm D call. The germline gives CDR1 DFQATT, CDR2 SNEGSKA (reference sequence). V lost 5 bases, J lost 6 bases, and 11 bases lay in between. The CDR3 is 11 residues long.

The V and J genes are TRBV5-5 and TRBJ2-3; 8 bases agree with TRBD2. V shed 2 bases and J 3 bases; nucleotides not matched to a gene: 11. CDR1 is SGHKS, CDR2 YYEKEE, per germline (reference sequence). CDR3 size: 17 residues. The CDR3 spells CASSLWRAGGPTDTQYF. CDR3 nucleotide sequence: TGTGCCAGCAGCTTATGGAGGGCGGGAGGTCCGACAGATACGCAGTATTTT.

This chain links TRBV19 with TRBJ2-5, with unresolved D. The CDR3 length is 14 residues. The V gene's germline CDR1 is LNHDA and CDR2 SQIVND (reference sequence). The V end lost 4 bases, the J end lost 1 base, and 10 bases lay between the germline ends. In nucleotides, the CDR3 is TGTGCCAGTAGTAGTCGGGCAACCCAAGAGACCCAGTACTTC. This sequence encodes CASSSRATQETQYF.